The 22 T cell receptor beta chains below were found in one sample sequenced in a study of CD8 T cells in ankylosing spondylitis. TCRdb called the 5' RACE reads again in MiXCR, with one record for every CDR3 protein. The sample has around 300,000 distinct CDR3 sequences; about 20% are singletons. Material: blood, either unsorted or a sorted T cell fraction (not recorded which). These receptors all stem from a female donor with ankylosing spondylitis or in good health (not recorded which).

This clonotype was seen only a few times. This chain joins TRBV5-5 and TRBJ2-5, with D possibly being TRBD2 (5 bases). Trimming shortened V by 0 bases and J by 5 bases, and 14 bases separated the two germline ends. The germline CDR1 and CDR2 sequences are SGHKS and YYEKEE (reference sequence). The CDR3 runs 15 residues. The CDR3 spells CASSLGLGGWETQYF. CDR3 bases: TGTGCCAGCAGCTTGGGTCTAGGCGGGTGGGAGACCCAGTACTTC.

This clonotype was observed a handful of times. The chain's CDR3 is CAISVRQDPNEKLFF. CDR3 sequence (DNA): TGTGCCATCAGTGTTCGACAGGATCCTAATGAAAAACTGTTTTTT. This chain uses TRBV10-3 with TRBJ1-4; the D gene is possibly TRBD1 (6 bases). CDR3 length: 15 amino acids. CDR1 and CDR2 (germline): ENHRY, SYGVKD. V lost 4 bases and J lost 3, with 12 bases in between.

This clonotype was picked up a small number of times. The DNA of the CDR3 is TGTGCCAGCACCAGAGCAGGGTCCTACGAGCAGTACTTC. It translates to CASTRAGSYEQYF. V usage is TRBV27 and J usage is TRBJ2-7, with D possibly being TRBD1 (5 bases). There are 13 residues in the CDR3. Germline V gene data show CDR1 as MNHEY and CDR2 as SMNVEV (reference sequence). The V end was cut by 7 bases, the J end by 1 base, with 11 bases between.

This clonotype has more than one count but fewer than ten. The chain uses TRBV6-5 and TRBJ2-7; 10 bases agree with TRBD2. The V and J ends lost 1 base and 6 bases, in that order; junction bases with no gene match: 6. There are 15 residues in the CDR3. Germline V gene lookup returns CDR1 MNHEY and CDR2 SVGAGI. The CDR3 loop is CASSYFLAGAGEQYF. As DNA, the CDR3 is TGTGCCAGCAGTTACTTTCTAGCGGGAGCGGGCGAGCAGTACTTC.

This clonotype has ten or more counts. The chain carries TRBV4-3 and TRBJ2-1; tentatively, D is TRBD1 (6 bases). Per the germline V gene, CDR1 is LGHNA and CDR2 is YSLEER. Trimming stripped 5 bases from V and 1 base from J, with 18 bases between. This CDR3 is 17 amino acids long. DNA for the CDR3: TGCGCCAGCAGCTTCAGCAGGGGAATCGGTTCCTACAATGAGCAGTTCTTC. Protein product: CASSFSRGIGSYNEQFF.

The chain joins TRBV7-9 to TRBJ2-4; D unresolved. The CDR3 totals 12 residues. Germline lookup yields CDR1 SEHNR and CDR2 FQNEAQ (reference sequence). Trimming left V 2 bases short and J 7 bases short, with 6 bases between. The chain's CDR3 is CASSLFANIQYF. In nucleotides, the CDR3 is TGTGCCAGCAGCTTATTTGCCAACATTCAGTACTTC.

The CDR3 DNA reads as TGTGCCAGCTCACGGACAGGGAATACCAATGAGCAGTTCTTC. Encoded protein: CASSRTGNTNEQFF. This chain connects TRBV18 to TRBJ2-1; 8 nucleotides agree with TRBD1. Per germline, CDR1 KGHSH and CDR2 LQKENI. This CDR3 is 14 amino acids long. V gave up 4 bases and J gave up 6 bases; unmatched junction bases: 5. The full variable domain, in which reference TRBV18 and TRBJ2-1 provide the parts outside the CDR3, is NAGVMQNPRHLVRRRGQEARLRCSPMKGHSHVYWYRQLPEEGLKFMVYLQKENIIDESGMPKERFSAEFPKEGPSILRIQQVVRGDSAAYFCASSRTGNTNEQFFGPGTRLTVL.

The gene calls are TRBV12-3 or TRBV12-4 and TRBJ1-2; 8 bases line up with TRBD1. After removal of 7 bases from V and 5 bases from J, the junction contained 9 bases not matched to a gene. This CDR3 has 14 amino acids. The CDR3 here is CASTRQGRVYGYTF. In DNA form, the CDR3 reads TGTGCCAGCACCCGACAGGGGAGGGTTTATGGCTACACCTTC.

This clonotype was seen only a few times. The chain carries TRBV20-1 and TRBJ1-6; D not certain. Trimming took off 6 bases at V and 7 bases at J, with 13 bases between the two ends. This CDR3 has 13 residues. Looked up from germline, CDR1 is DFQATT and CDR2 is SNEGSKA (reference sequence). CDR3 sequence: CSAFGPTNSPLHF. As DNA, the CDR3 is TGCAGTGCCTTCGGACCGACCAATTCACCCCTCCACTTT.

The chain uses TRBV7-2 and TRBJ2-3; no clear D gene. The germline V gene has CDR1 SGHTA and CDR2 FQGNSA. Between the trimmed V and J ends, which lost 5 bases and 4 bases, there was a span of 13 bases. This CDR3 has 14 amino acids. This CDR3 reads CASSAARMADTQYF. The DNA of the CDR3 is TGTGCCAGCAGCGCGGCTAGGATGGCAGATACGCAGTATTTT.

This clonotype was found a few times. V is TRBV20-1 and J is TRBJ2-3, with D possibly TRBD2 on 6 matching bases. In germline, CDR1 is DFQATT, CDR2 SNEGSKA (reference sequence). V gave up 7 bases and J gave up 6 bases, with 20 bases separating them. CDR3 length: 14 residues. The DNA for the CDR3 is TGCAGTGGGTTACCGGGACTCGGAGGCGATACGCAGTATTTT. Translating it yields CSGLPGLGGDTQYF.

V gene TRBV5-6 combines with J gene TRBJ1-2; no reliable D call. V was cut by 0 bases and J by 6 bases, with 6 bases left in between. The CDR3 runs to 12 residues. CDR1 and CDR2 from the germline V gene are SGHDT and YYEEEE. CDR3 in amino acids: CASSLVDHGYTF. The CDR3 DNA sequence: TGTGCCAGCAGCTTGGTGGATCATGGCTACACCTTC.

There are a few counts of this clonotype. The V and J genes are TRBV25-1 and TRBJ2-7; a weak D match, TRBD1 (5 bases). Germline CDR1 and CDR2: MGHDK and SYGVNS. Trimming took off 0 bases at V and 6 bases at J, with 12 bases between the two ends. This CDR3 is built from 14 residues. CDR3 nucleotide sequence: TGTGCCAGCAGTGAATATGGCAGGGTGGGCGAGCAGTACTTC. It specifies CASSEYGRVGEQYF.

The rearrangement uses TRBV12-5 and TRBJ1-1; weak D call: TRBD1 (6 bases). V lost 5 bases, J lost 1 base, and 8 bases lay in between. The CDR3 has 13 residues. Germline values: CDR1 LGHNT, CDR2 FRNRAP. CDR3 in DNA: TGTGCTAGTGGTAGGACAGCGAACACTGAAGCTTTCTTT. Translated, it gives CASGRTANTEAFF.

The chain employs TRBV20-1 and TRBJ2-7, with 9 bases aligning to TRBD2. The CDR3 contains 13 residues. Germline lookup yields CDR1 DFQATT and CDR2 SNEGSKA (reference sequence). The CDR3 DNA is TGCAGCAGTAGCGGGAGAGCCAGCTACGAGCAGTACTTC. This translates into CSSSGRASYEQYF.

The chain's CDR3 is CASSLTTGGQLIYGYTF. CDR3 DNA sequence: TGTGCCAGCAGTCTTACGACAGGGGGCCAACTTATCTATGGCTACACCTTC. The chain couples TRBV6-6 to TRBJ1-2; 10 bases agree with TRBD1. The V gene end was trimmed by 5 bases and the J gene end by 4 bases; junction bases not matched to a gene: 13. The CDR3 has 17 amino acids. In germline, CDR1 is MNHNY, CDR2 SVGAGI (reference sequence).

V usage is TRBV5-4 and J usage is TRBJ1-4, with TRBD1 matching 8 bases. With V trimmed by 5 bases and J by 8 bases, 8 bases remained unmatched. Per the germline V gene, CDR1 is SGHNT and CDR2 is YYREEE (reference sequence). The CDR3 has 14 residues. CDR3 DNA: TGTGCCAGCAGTTCCCCACAGGGGGACGAAAAACTGTTTTTT. Its protein is CASSSPQGDEKLFF. Full variable domain (missing parts from reference TRBV5-4 and TRBJ1-4): ETGVTQSPTHLIKTRGQQVTLRCSSQSGHNTVSWYQQALGQGPQFIFQYYREEENGRGNFPPRFSGLQFPNYSSELNVNALELDDSALYLCASSSPQGDEKLFFGSGTQLSVL.

The chain recombines TRBV5-5 with TRBJ1-2; D might be TRBD1 (6 bases). The CDR3 contains 14 residues. Trimming cost V 4 bases and J 2 bases, with 12 bases left between them. Germline V CDR1 and CDR2: SGHKS, YYEKEE (reference sequence). The CDR3 region is CASSHRDNNYGYTF. In DNA, the CDR3 is TGTGCCAGCAGCCACCGGGACAACAACTATGGCTACACCTTC.

Written as DNA, the CDR3 is TGTGCCAGCAGCTTAGCTGCGGGGGCTAACTATGGCTACACCTTC. Residues: CASSLAAGANYGYTF. This chain connects TRBV11-2 to TRBJ1-2, with D maybe TRBD1 (5 bases). The germline V and J ends were trimmed by 1 base and 0 bases, with 9 bases remaining between them. This CDR3 region has 15 residues. Germline-derived CDR1 and CDR2 are SGHAT and FQNNGV.

The chain couples TRBV6-1 to TRBJ2-1; D is perhaps TRBD2 (5 bases). With 11 bases removed from V and 8 bases from J, the gap between germline ends came to 19 bases. This CDR3 comprises 13 residues. Germline CDR1 MNHNS, CDR2 SASEGT. The CDR3 sequence: CAGRARAGDEQFF. CDR3 sequence (DNA): TGTGCCGGGCGAGCCCGGGCCGGGGATGAGCAGTTCTTC.

There are a few counts of this clonotype. The genes are TRBV7-2 and TRBJ1-5; tentatively, D is TRBD1 (6 bases). The V end was cut by 5 bases, the J end by 5 bases, with 13 bases between. CDR3 length: 14 amino acids. CDR1 is SGHTA and CDR2 is FQGNSA in the germline V gene. CDR3 nucleotides: TGTGCCAGCAGCACGAACAGGGAGGATCAGCCCCAGCATTTT. Translation gives CASSTNREDQPQHF.

This clonotype has at least ten counts. This sequence joins TRBV5-6 and TRBJ2-6; D unclear. V gave up 2 bases and J gave up 3 bases, with 3 bases separating them. Per germline, CDR1 SGHDT and CDR2 YYEEEE. The CDR3 runs to 13 residues. CDR3 bases: TGTGCCAGCAGCTTTGTTGGGGCCAACGTCCTGACTTTC. It translates to CASSFVGANVLTF.